This entry lists 18 T cell receptor beta chains sequenced from one sample in a study of control samples from healthy donors and cancer patients. Sequencing used immunoSEQ multiplex PCR; TCRdb keeps in-frame clones, though not all of them. The sample shows about 53,000 clones, about 90% of them seen only once. The sample was PBMCs. Source of these receptors: a man aged 55 to 69 with head and neck cancer.

Note on this clone: Other DNA sequences within the sample encode an identical CDR3. This rearrangement joins TRBV6-1 to TRBJ1-5; D ambiguous. Per the germline V gene, CDR1 is MNHNS and CDR2 is SASEGT. The CDR3 has 14 residues. V dropped 2 bases and J dropped 4 bases, with 9 bases sitting between them. The CDR3 sequence: CASSEFLGNQPQHF. In DNA, the CDR3 is TGTGCCAGCAGTGAATTTTTGGGAAATCAGCCCCAGCATTTT.

This clone was picked up one time. V gene TRBV6-5 combines with J gene TRBJ2-7; the D gene is possibly TRBD1 (5 bases). The CDR3 totals 15 residues. Looked up from germline, CDR1 is MNHEY and CDR2 is SVGAGI. The ends were cut back, 2 bases at V and 0 bases at J, with 11 bases in the middle. The CDR3 DNA is TGTGCCAGCAGTTACCTAGGACAACACTCCTACGAGCAGTACTTC. Translation gives CASSYLGQHSYEQYF.

This clone was seen just once. The chain carries TRBV13 and TRBJ2-7, with 8 bases lining up with TRBD1. Germline assignment: CDR1 PRHDT and CDR2 FYEKMQ (reference sequence). The CDR3 totals 14 residues. V was pared by 5 bases and J by 6 bases, with 9 bases of the junction left unmatched. The CDR3 DNA reads TGTGCCAGCAGCCCCGGGACAGGTGTCGGCGAGCAGTACTTC. Amino acids: CASSPGTGVGEQYF.

This chain connects TRBV4-2 to TRBJ2-5; D possibly uses TRBD1 or TRBD2 (5 bases each). Trimming shortened V by 5 bases and J by 1 base, and 17 bases separated the two germline ends. The germline CDR1 and CDR2 sequences are LGHNA and YNFKEQ. CDR3 length: 16 amino acids. The CDR3 DNA follows: TGTGCCAGCAGCAAAGGGGAGTCGAAGACCCAAGAGACCCAGTACTTC. It is translated as CASSKGESKTQETQYF.

The table lists this clone with a few counts. The chain links TRBV30 to TRBJ1-1; D call uncertain. This CDR3 has 12 amino acids. Looked up from germline, CDR1 is GTSNPN and CDR2 is SVGIG (reference sequence). The CDR3 DNA is TGTGCTTATACAGAGTTTAACACTGAAGCTTTCTTT. Its translation is CAYTEFNTEAFF.

Comments on this clone: One end of the junction fails to match germline, which may point to a read error. The gene calls are TRBV3-1 (or the pseudogene TRBV3-2) and TRBJ2-5; unclear D gene. This CDR3 has 14 amino acids. CDR1 is LGHDT and CDR2 is YNNKEL in the germline V gene (reference sequence). CDR3 residues: CASSQDEYQETQYF. In DNA, the CDR3 is TGTGCCAGCAGTCAAGACGAGTACCAAGAGACCCAGTACTTC.

The chain couples TRBV15 to TRBJ2-3, with D perhaps TRBD1 (5 bases). The CDR3 spans 16 residues. Trimming shortened V by 1 base and J by 2 bases, and 13 bases separated the two germline ends. Per germline, CDR1 LNHNV and CDR2 YYDKDF (reference sequence). This chain's CDR3 is CATSRALRVSTDTQYF. CDR3 in DNA: TGTGCCACCAGCAGAGCTCTCAGGGTGTCCACAGATACGCAGTATTTT.

This clone turned up a few times. The chain has TRBV6-2 or TRBV6-3 and TRBJ2-6, with a possible D match to TRBD1 (6 bases). Deletions cut 5 bases from V and 0 bases from J, with 8 bases between. Germline CDR1 MNHEY, CDR2 SVGEGT. The CDR3 is 15 residues long. The CDR3 sequence is CASSTGSSGANVLTF. CDR3 sequence (DNA): TGTGCCAGCAGTACAGGGAGCTCTGGGGCCAACGTCCTGACTTTC.

Points on this clone: The same CDR3 arises from other DNA sequences in this sample as well. This chain connects TRBV29-1 to TRBJ1-2, with a weak D call TRBD1 (6 bases). This CDR3 region has 12 residues. Per germline, CDR1 SQVTM and CDR2 ANQGSEA. V lost 4 bases, J lost 8 bases, and 14 bases lay in between. The CDR3 DNA follows: TGCAGCGTTGTGCCGGGGGCGGGGGGCTACACCTTC. It codes for CSVVPGAGGYTF.

This chain links TRBV6-2 or TRBV6-3 with TRBJ2-5; 7 bases map to TRBD1. CDR1 and CDR2 (germline): MNHEY, SVGEGT. This CDR3 spans 14 amino acids. V shed 6 bases and J 3 bases; nucleotides not matched to a gene: 7. The CDR3 reads CASRPRDSKETQYF. The CDR3 DNA reads as TGTGCCAGCAGGCCTCGGGACAGTAAAGAGACCCAGTACTTC.

The sample holds one count of this clone. The chain couples TRBV6-6 to TRBJ1-5; 9 positions match TRBD1. V gave up 2 bases and J gave up 1 base; unmatched junction bases: 3. The CDR3 contains 16 residues. Germline V gene sequence: CDR1 MNHNY, CDR2 SVGAGI (reference sequence). CDR3 nucleotide sequence: TGTGCCAGCAGTTACGGACAGGGGATGAGCAATCAGCCCCAGCATTTT. Protein product: CASSYGQGMSNQPQHF.

The chain has TRBV10-3 and TRBJ1-1, with no clear D. V was cut by 2 bases and J by 8 bases, with 12 bases left in between. Germline V gives CDR1 ENHRY, CDR2 SYGVKD. The CDR3 is 13 amino acids. The CDR3 coding sequence is TGTGCCATCAGTGAGCCGCCCGGGGAAGAAGCTTTCTTT. It yields the protein CAISEPPGEEAFF.

The V call is TRBV4-3, the J call TRBJ2-6; D tentatively reads TRBD1 or TRBD2 (5 bases each). Germline CDR1 and CDR2: LGHNA and YSLEER. The CDR3 has 16 amino acids. The V gene lost 3 bases and the J gene lost 8 bases, with 17 bases spanning the gap. CDR3 amino acids: CASSQGMGKGPNVLTF. The DNA of the CDR3 is TGCGCCAGCAGCCAGGGCATGGGTAAGGGACCCAACGTCCTGACTTTC.

The chain joins TRBV28 to TRBJ1-3; no reliable D call. V was cut by 6 bases and J by 5 bases, with 23 bases left in between. This CDR3 has 17 amino acids. CDR1 is MDHEN and CDR2 is SYDVKM in the germline V gene. In DNA, the CDR3 is TGTGCCAGCAGCCCAGGAGATAGTTTTAGTAATCGAAACACCATATATTTT. As protein: CASSPGDSFSNRNTIYF.

The rearrangement links TRBV3-1 (or the pseudogene TRBV3-2) to TRBJ1-2; 10 bases are shared with TRBD1. There are 14 residues in the CDR3. CDR1 and CDR2 from the germline V gene are LGHDT and YNNKEL (reference sequence). V was pared by 3 bases and J by 2 bases, with 0 bases of the junction left unmatched. CDR3 DNA: TGTGCCAGCAGCCAGGACAGGGGGAACTATGGCTACACCTTC. This translates into CASSQDRGNYGYTF.

This chain connects TRBV7-9 to TRBJ1-1; 8 bases map to TRBD1. V shed 5 bases, J shed 5 bases, and the junction held 7 bases outside the gene matches. The CDR3 covers 14 residues. Looked up from germline, CDR1 is SEHNR and CDR2 is FQNEAQ (reference sequence). In nucleotides, the CDR3 is TGTGCCAGCAGCGTAAGACAGGGGTCTACTGAAGCTTTCTTT. It encodes CASSVRQGSTEAFF.

CDR3 residues: CASSLMMGGHEQYF. CDR3 DNA: TGCGCCAGCAGCTTGATGATGGGCGGCCACGAGCAGTACTTC. The rearrangement joins TRBV5-1 to TRBJ2-7; D not resolved. The V gene's germline CDR1 is SGHRS and CDR2 YFSETQ. The CDR3 runs to 14 residues. Trimming took 1 base from V and 5 from J, leaving 13 bases between them.

The chain links TRBV6-6 to TRBJ2-3; no clear D. V lost 2 bases and J 4 bases, leaving 16 bases between the germline ends. Germline V lookup: CDR1 MNHNY, CDR2 SVGAGI (reference sequence). The CDR3 has 16 residues. This chain's CDR3 is CASSYEAKRPSDTQYF. The DNA of the CDR3 is TGTGCCAGCAGTTACGAGGCGAAACGGCCTTCAGATACGCAGTATTTT.